The clone carrying this T cell receptor beta chain was seen a single time. These data belong to a study of CD8 T cells in Susac syndrome. V was cut by 5 bases and J by 2 bases, with 16 bases left in between. Germline V gene sequence: CDR1 SGHVS, CDR2 FQNEAQ. The CDR3 consists of 15 residues. CD8+ and CD4+ T cells taken from blood had their TCR beta sequenced. RNA totalling about 0.45 to 1 ug underwent reverse transcription with random hexamers. MiXCR, applied by TCRdb to the immunoSEQ multiplex PCR reads, yields one record per CDR3 protein. The repertoire holds more than 130,000 distinct CDR3 sequences, with over 85% as singletons.

The TCR was taken from a human donor in good health. The specimen was CD8+ T cells from PBMCs. The chain recombines TRBV7-8 with TRBJ2-7; possible D gene TRBD2, 5 bases. The CDR3 loop reads CASSALASRPYEQYF. CDR3 coding DNA: TGTGCCAGCAGCGCCCTAGCTAGCCGCCCCTACGAGCAGTACTTC.